This T cell receptor (beta chain) is drawn from a study of T cell clonality in common variable immunodeficiency. Each donor provided about 5 to 9 ml of heparinized whole blood. Control and CVID samples contributed equal amounts of genomic DNA. The repertoire was sequenced with immunoSEQ multiplex PCR; TCRdb's copy has only in-frame clones and lacks some. Captured here are approximately 81,000 clones, none seen once; the top ten comprise 0.8%. Study results and caveats: CVID subjects had higher TCRbeta clonality than healthy controls, most marked in about a third. Common variable immunodeficiency TCR beta sequences reportedly had fewer deletions and N-nucleotide insertions.

CDR3 size: 15 residues. Germline lookup yields CDR1 SNHLY and CDR2 FYNNEI. V gave up 1 base and J gave up 1 base, with 10 bases separating them. At least ten counts were recorded for this clone. Its matching antigen is unknown. The CDR3 is cut off 3 residues early in the read; its end comes from the germline J gene. V and J are TRBV2 and TRBJ1-1, with unresolved D. The sequence derives from a person aged 18 to 70 in good health. The sample taken for sequencing was peripheral blood mononuclear cells. This CDR3 is CASSEEAVENTEAFF. Partial CDR3 DNA: TGTGCCAGCAGTGAAGAGGCGGTGGAGAACACTGAA. The whole variable domain, remainder taken from reference TRBV2 and TRBJ1-1, is EPEVTQTPSHQVTQMGQEVILRCVPISNHLYFYWYRQILGQKVEFLVSFYNNEISEKSEIFDDQFSVERPDGSNFTLKIRSTKLEDSAMYFCASSEEAVENTEAFFGQGTRLTVV.